The 9 T cell receptor beta chains given below trace back to one sample, sequenced in a study of CD8+CD57+ T cells in acquired aplastic anemia. The TCR beta profiling, which covered VDJ combination and CDR3 sequence, was carried out using genomic DNA as the template. TCRdb reanalysed the reads using MiXCR and keeps one entry per CDR3 protein. The sample records hundreds of thousands of distinct CDR3 sequences, 60% to 80% being singletons. Sequencing was done on a sample of sorted CD4+, CD8+, or CD8+CD57+ T cells (not recorded which) from PBMCs. All receptors derive from a human donor in good health, serving as a control.

The V gene is TRBV24-1, the J gene TRBJ1-2; maybe TRBD1 (5 bases). In germline, CDR1 is KGHDR, CDR2 SFDVKD. CDR3 size: 13 residues. V was clipped by 9 bases and J by 6 bases, with 16 bases between them. CDR3: CATSQGGNDGYTF. The CDR3 DNA follows: TGTGCCACCTCTCAGGGTGGAAATGATGGCTACACCTTC.

This clonotype was detected ten times or more. The chain combines TRBV7-2 with TRBJ2-3; D ambiguous. V was clipped by 4 bases and J by 4 bases, with 12 bases between them. CDR3 length equals 14 residues. Per germline, CDR1 SGHTA and CDR2 FQGNSA. The CDR3, as DNA: TGTGCCAGCAGCTGGAGACCGACACCAGATACGCAGTATTTT. Translated, it gives CASSWRPTPDTQYF.

This clonotype occurred a few times. The V and J genes are TRBV29-1 and TRBJ1-3; D not resolved. Trimming left V 3 bases short and J 4 bases short, with 13 bases between. The length of the CDR3 is 14 residues. CDR1 SQVTM and CDR2 ANQGSEA come from the germline V gene. The CDR3 sequence: CSVDSRVGGNTIYF. The CDR3 nucleotides are TGCAGCGTTGATTCGAGGGTAGGAGGAAACACCATATATTTT.

The chain combines TRBV9 with TRBJ2-5; unclear D gene. The V end lost 6 bases, the J end lost 9 bases, and 27 bases lay between the germline ends. Germline CDR1 reads SGDLS; CDR2 reads YYNGEE. There are 16 residues in the CDR3. The CDR3 protein is CASILLGYLWLQPQYF. The CDR3 nucleotides read TGTGCCAGCATCCTGCTCGGCTATTTATGGCTACAGCCCCAGTACTTC.

The rearrangement joins TRBV7-2 to TRBJ1-4, with a tentative D call TRBD1 (6 bases). CDR3 length equals 18 residues. The V and J ends lost 3 bases and 3 bases respectively, with 20 bases between them. Germline V gives CDR1 SGHTA, CDR2 FQGNSA. The CDR3 here is CASSLDRGERGSNEKLFF. CDR3 DNA sequence: TGTGCCAGCAGCTTGGATCGCGGGGAGAGGGGGTCTAATGAAAAACTGTTTTTT.

The chain has TRBV2 and TRBJ2-7, with 10 bases matching TRBD1. Germline-derived CDR1 and CDR2 are SNHLY and FYNNEI. V dropped 3 bases and J dropped 5; count of bases not matched to a gene: 4. CDR3 length equals 14 residues. The CDR3 reads CASSDGGQGNEQYF. DNA for the CDR3: TGTGCCAGCAGTGATGGGGGACAGGGGAACGAGCAGTACTTC.

This clonotype was picked up many times. This chain connects TRBV6-2 or TRBV6-3 to TRBJ1-1; 7 bases match TRBD1. V lost 6 bases to trimming and J lost 6 bases; unmatched junction nucleotides: 4. CDR1 is MNHEY, CDR2 SVGEGT, per germline. CDR3 length: 12 residues. The CDR3 spells CASRRQGPEAFF. CDR3 DNA sequence: TGTGCCAGCAGACGACAGGGACCTGAAGCTTTCTTT.

The V call is TRBV12-3 or TRBV12-4, the J call TRBJ2-1; 11 bases are shared with TRBD2. V lost 2 bases, J lost 6 bases, and 6 bases stayed unmatched. This CDR3 region has 16 residues. CDR3 in DNA: TGTGCCAGCAGTTTAAATAGCGGGGGGGACGGCAATGAGCAGTTCTTC. Its protein product is CASSLNSGGDGNEQFF.

In this sample, this clonotype turned up a few times. The gene calls are TRBV15 and TRBJ2-1, with D perhaps assigned TRBD1 or TRBD2 (6 bases each). The V gene lost 0 bases and the J gene lost 4 bases, with 13 bases spanning the gap. The CDR3 contains 16 residues. Germline V gene lookup returns CDR1 LNHNV and CDR2 YYDKDF (reference sequence). The CDR3 spells CATSRDTGTPYNEQFF. The DNA of the CDR3 is TGTGCCACCAGCAGAGATACAGGGACTCCGTACAATGAGCAGTTCTTC.